A single TCR beta chain is shown here with its context. The use of a sample-barcoded 5' primer and a J-beta primer mix characterized a second PCR of about 7 to 12 cycles. Sequencing yielded, for each sample, at least 2.5 million paired-end reads carrying CDR3. TCRdb reprocessed the 5' RACE reads with MiXCR, giving one entry per CDR3 protein. The repertoire holds around 790,000 distinct CDR3 sequences, with more than 40% as singletons. These data belong to a study of blood T cells in healthy people across ages. About the research overall: Using template switching, researchers captured about one barcoded beta molecule for each two T cells.

CDR1 and CDR2 from the germline V gene are SGHAT and FQNNGV. The CDR3 spans 16 residues. With V trimmed by 1 base and J by 3 bases, 3 bases remained unmatched. Roughly 10 milliliters of peripheral blood were drawn from each donor into EDTA-treated tubes. The source is a man aged 60 to 69 in good health. Sequenced material: blood. V and J are TRBV11-2 and TRBJ1-5; TRBD1 matches at 10 bases. The CDR3 DNA is TGTGCCAGCAGCTTAGTGGGGACAGGGGCCAATCAGCCCCAGCATTTT. This gives the protein CASSLVGTGANQPQHF. Full variable domain (rest looked up from reference TRBV11-2 and TRBJ1-5): EAGVAQSPRYKIIEKRQSVAFWCNPISGHATLYWYQQILGQGPKLLIQFQNNGVVDDSQLPKDRFSAERLKGVDSTLKIQPAKLEDSAVYLCASSLVGTGANQPQHFGDGTRLSIL.